Listed below are T cell receptor beta chains from one sample, sequenced in a study of blood T cell repertoires in COVID-19. The method was immunoSEQ multiplex PCR; TCRdb's version includes in-frame clones alone and lacks a portion of them. The sample consists of fewer than 150,000 clones, 85% to 90% of them appearing once. Material: peripheral blood. The receptor source for this set is a human donor in a cohort sampled during active COVID-19. The CDR3 runs from the conserved cysteine through the conserved F or W. The D gene is left open where the match is weak. Size tells how often a clone was seen (once, few, many) or the class of an expanded clone, and some rows leave it out.

TRBV11-2	NA	TRBD2	TRBJ2-5	TGTGCCAGCAGCCGTAGGACTAGCGGGGCCCGGGGTTCAGAGACCCAGTACTTC	CASSRRTSGARGSETQYF
TRBV2	NA	TRBD1	TRBJ1-5	TGTGCCAGCAGGACAGGGGGCACTAGCAATCAGCCCCAGCATTTT	CASRTGGTSNQPQHF
TRBV30	NA	TRBD1	TRBJ1-5	TGTGCCTGGGGGACAGGGCAGCCCCAGCATTTT	CAWGTGQPQHF
TRBV3-1/TRBV3-2	NA	NA	TRBJ1-1	TGTGCCAGCAGCCGGGAGGCAATGAACACTGAAGCTTTCTTT	CASSREAMNTEAFF
TRBV5-5	NA	NA	TRBJ2-7	TGTGCCAGCAGCTTCGGCGGAGGGTCCTACGAGCAGTACTTC	CASSFGGGSYEQYF
TRBV2	NA	TRBD1	TRBJ1-5	TGTGCCAGCAGACCCGGACAGGGATGGGGCAATCAGCCCCAGCATTTT	CASRPGQGWGNQPQHF
TRBV10-1	NA	NA	TRBJ2-5	TGCGCCAGCAGTGGACTATTAGCGGAGACCCAGTACTTC	CASSGLLAETQYF
TRBV30	NA	TRBD1	TRBJ2-7	TGTGCCTGGAGTACACGACAGGGGACCTACGAGCAGTACTTC	CAWSTRQGTYEQYF
TRBV3-1/TRBV3-2	NA	NA	TRBJ2-6	TGTGCCAGCAGCCAAATGCGACAGATTTTGTCTGGGGCCAACGTCCTGACTTTC	CASSQMRQILSGANVLTF
TRBV7-8	NA	TRBD1	TRBJ2-7	TGTGCCAGCGGACCGACAGGGGGCCTCTACGAGCAGTACTTC	CASGPTGGLYEQYF
TRBV2	NA	TRBD1	TRBJ2-7	TGTGCCAGCAGGCAGGGACAGGGGACATCCTACGAGCAGTACTTC	CASRQGQGTSYEQYF
TRBV5-1	NA	NA	TRBJ1-2	TGCGCCAGCACCCTCGGGGGGAATGGCTACACCTTC	CASTLGGNGYTF
TRBV30	NA	NA	TRBJ2-5	TGTGCCTGGAACTGGAGGTATCAAGAGACCCAGTACTTC	CAWNWRYQETQYF
TRBV9	NA	NA	TRBJ1-1	TGTGCCAGCAGCGTACACGGAGCCACTGAAGCTTTCTTT	CASSVHGATEAFF
TRBV5-8	NA	TRBD2	TRBJ2-5	TGTGCCAGCAGCTTGGGGGTACTAGCGGGAGGGAAGGAGACCCAGTACTTC	CASSLGVLAGGKETQYF
TRBV2	NA	NA	TRBJ1-1	TGTGCCAGCAGGGAGGCACTTGTCCCCGACACTGAAGCTTTCTTT	CASREALVPDTEAFF
TRBV28	NA	NA	TRBJ1-5	TGTGCCAGCCTTACATTCAATCAGCCCCAGCATTTT	CASLTFNQPQHF
TRBV10-2	NA	NA	TRBJ1-3	TGCGCCAGCAGGATAGACAGCAGCTCTGGAAACACCATATATTTT	CASRIDSSSGNTIYF
TRBV28	NA	TRBD2	TRBJ2-3	TGTGCCAGCAGTTGGCAGGGAGGGGGCACAGATACGCAGTATTTT	CASSWQGGGTDTQYF
TRBV5-1	NA	NA	TRBJ2-5	TGCGCCAGCAGCTTGGATCAGGGAAGGACCCAGTACTTC	CASSLDQGRTQYF
TRBV5-1	NA	NA	TRBJ2-7	TGCGCCAGCAGCTTAGCAGGGTCCCCCTACGAGCAGTACTTC	CASSLAGSPYEQYF
TRBV7-9	NA	TRBD1	TRBJ1-2	TGTGCCAGCAGCCGGGGGGACAGGGGCCGGGAGGGCTACACCTTC	CASSRGDRGREGYTF
TRBV7-6	NA	NA	TRBJ1-6	TGTGCCAGCAGCTTCCGACACGGAGCGGGTTCACCCCTCCACTTT	CASSFRHGAGSPLHF
TRBV23-1	NA	TRBD2	TRBJ2-7	TGCGCCATCGGGGGGAAAGGGACCCCCTACGAGCAGTACTTC	CAIGGKGTPYEQYF
TRBV5-1	NA	TRBD2	TRBJ2-2	TGCGCCAGCAGCTTGGCGGCGGGAGCCACCGGGGAGCTGTTTTTT	CASSLAAGATGELFF
TRBV18	NA	TRBD2	TRBJ2-3	TGTGCCAGCTCACCAAGGACTAGCGGCACAGATACGCAGTATTTT	CASSPRTSGTDTQYF
TRBV2	NA	TRBD1	TRBJ1-2	TGTGCCAGCAGTGTTCAGGGGGGTAGCTACACCTTC	CASSVQGGSYTF
TRBV10-3	few	NA	TRBJ2-3	TGTGCCACCCGACAGGGCGGGGGCACAGATACGCAGTATTTT	CATRQGGGTDTQYF
TRBV19	NA	TRBD2	TRBJ2-5	TGTGCCAGTAGTATCTCGGGGGGGCCTGGGACCCAGTACTTC	CASSISGGPGTQYF
TRBV5-4	NA	TRBD1	TRBJ1-1	TGTGCCAGCAGCTTGGCTCCAGGGGGCACTGAAGCTTTCTTT	CASSLAPGGTEAFF
TRBV28	once	TRBD2	TRBJ2-1	TGTGCCAGCAGTCCCGGACTAGCGGGAGGGGTTGAGCAGTTCTTC	CASSPGLAGGVEQFF
TRBV2	once	TRBD2	TRBJ2-3	TGTGCCAGCACCTGGGGGGGGATGGGTCAAGATACGCAGTATTTT	CASTWGGMGQDTQYF
TRBV5-1	NA	NA	TRBJ2-5	TGCGCCAGCAGCTTGGGACGGGAGAGGTTTTGGGAGACCCAGTACTTC	CASSLGRERFWETQYF